The sequence of this T cell receptor (beta chain) was determined in a study of CD8 T cells in ankylosing spondylitis. Whole-study results and caveats: A TCR beta motif made of several highly homologous variants seemed typical of ankylosing spondylitis blood. Disease-linked clones reportedly concentrated significantly in matched ankylosing spondylitis synovial fluid.

Trimming removed 5 bases from V and 4 bases from J, with 12 bases in between. Per germline, CDR1 SGHTA and CDR2 FQGNSA. This CDR3 spans 14 amino acids. TCRdb processed the 5' RACE reads anew with MiXCR; each CDR3 protein has one entry. This repertoire shows 45,000 to 65,000 distinct CDR3 sequences, about 7% found once; its top ten account for roughly 8.1%. In this sample, this clonotype turned up a few times. The target antigen is unknown. Sequences were obtained from blood, either unsorted or a sorted T cell fraction (not recorded which). This TCR was recovered from a female donor with ankylosing spondylitis or in good health (not recorded which). The rearrangement uses TRBV7-2 and TRBJ2-1, with D perhaps assigned TRBD1 or TRBD2 (5 bases each). The CDR3 DNA is TGTGCCAGCAGCCCCGGGACCGAATACAATGAGCAGTTCTTC. Amino acids: CASSPGTEYNEQFF.